These 13 T cell receptor beta chains came from one sample sequenced in a study of T cells in localized non-small cell lung cancer. Using immunoSEQ multiplex PCR, the repertoire was profiled, and TCRdb retains in-frame clones only, with some absent. The sample consists of about 130,000 clones, approximately 88% of them appearing once. The sequencing here drew on peripheral blood, taken before any cancer treatment. The receptor source for this set is a female donor older than 55 with stage I lung adenocarcinoma.

The rearrangement joins TRBV30 to TRBJ1-2, with D maybe TRBD1 (5 bases). Germline CDR1 reads GTSNPN; CDR2 reads SVGIG (reference sequence). The CDR3 is 16 amino acids. With 4 bases removed from V and 0 bases from J, the gap between germline ends came to 18 bases. The CDR3 loop is CAWTRRGRLANYGYTF. The DNA for the CDR3 is TGTGCCTGGACTAGACGGGGCAGGTTAGCTAACTATGGCTACACCTTC.

The chain combines TRBV11-3 with TRBJ2-1, with a possible D match to TRBD2 (5 bases). The CDR3 covers 18 residues. Germline V gene lookup returns CDR1 SGHNT and CDR2 YENEEA. Between the trimmed V and J ends, which lost 6 bases and 4 bases, there was a span of 25 bases. For the CDR3, the DNA is TGTGCCAGCAGTCAAAGAGGGCGTGGGAGCGAGACTTACAATGAGCAGTTCTTC. This translates into CASSQRGRGSETYNEQFF. Looking up the rest from reference TRBV11-3 and TRBJ2-1 gives the full variable domain: EAGVVQSPRYKIIEKKQPVAFWCNPISGHNTLYWYLQNLGQGPELLIRYENEEAVDDSQLPKDRFSAERLKGVDSTLKIQPAELGDSAVYLCASSQRGRGSETYNEQFFGPGTRLTVL.

The chain joins TRBV5-1 to TRBJ2-3, with D tentatively TRBD1 or TRBD2 (5 bases each). Trimming left V 4 bases short and J 0 bases short, with 9 bases between. The CDR3 sequence is 14 residues long. CDR1 and CDR2 from the germline V gene are SGHRS and YFSETQ. CDR3: CASSQGPSTDTQYF. CDR3 DNA: TGCGCCAGCAGCCAGGGACCGAGCACAGATACGCAGTATTTT.

This chain uses TRBV27 with TRBJ1-2; D perhaps matches TRBD1 (6 bases). The CDR3 covers 16 residues. CDR1 is MNHEY and CDR2 is SMNVEV in the germline V gene (reference sequence). V was trimmed by 2 bases and J by 6 bases, leaving 19 bases between them. CDR3 loop: CASSLTGGRGPNGYTF. DNA for the CDR3: TGTGCCAGCAGTTTAACTGGGGGCCGAGGGCCCAATGGCTACACCTTC.

V gene TRBV4-1 combines with J gene TRBJ2-7; possibly TRBD1 for D (6 bases). Between the trimmed V and J ends, which lost 3 bases and 1 base, there was a span of 13 bases. The CDR3 extends over 15 amino acids. Germline V gives CDR1 MGHRA, CDR2 YSYEKL. CDR3 sequence reads: CASSQTAGQSYEQYF. The CDR3 region has the DNA TGCGCCAGCAGCCAGACCGCCGGACAGTCCTACGAGCAGTACTTC.

V is TRBV10-2 and J is TRBJ1-1; D is undetermined. The length of the CDR3 is 12 residues. Germline V gene data show CDR1 as WSHSY and CDR2 as SAAADI. Trimming pared 2 bases from V and 3 bases from J, leaving 4 bases between. This CDR3 reads CASSEADTEAFF. The CDR3 DNA reads TGCGCCAGCAGTGAGGCGGACACTGAAGCTTTCTTT.

This clone was recorded only once. CDR3: CASRRAGASETQYF. In DNA form, the CDR3 reads TGTGCCAGCAGACGAGCGGGAGCGTCGGAGACCCAGTACTTC. The J gene is TRBJ2-5, the V gene TRBV28, with 8 bases that match TRBD2. Germline V gene sequence: CDR1 MDHEN, CDR2 SYDVKM. The CDR3 totals 14 residues. Trimming took 6 bases from V and 5 from J; bases not matched to a gene: 8.

The chain has TRBV28 and TRBJ2-1; D not resolved. V was trimmed by 3 bases and J by 8 bases, leaving 8 bases between them. The CDR3 has 12 amino acids. Per the germline V gene, CDR1 is MDHEN and CDR2 is SYDVKM. As DNA, the CDR3 is TGTGCCAGCAGTTTCTCGTATCATGAGCAGTTCTTC. This encodes CASSFSYHEQFF. Complete variable domain (other parts from reference TRBV28 and TRBJ2-1): DVKVTQSSRYLVKRTGEKVFLECVQDMDHENMFWYRQDPGLGLRLIYFSYDVKMKEKGDIPEGYSVSREKKERFSLILESASTNQTSMYLCASSFSYHEQFFGPGTRLTVL.

This chain uses TRBV30 with TRBJ2-1; D could derive from TRBD1 or TRBD2 (5 bases each). Germline V gene lookup returns CDR1 GTSNPN and CDR2 SVGIG (reference sequence). This CDR3 has 14 residues. V was cut by 8 bases and J by 2 bases, with 16 bases left in between. The CDR3 DNA reads TGTGCCAGTCAAACGGGGCAGACCTACAATGAGCAGTTCTTC. This gives the protein CASQTGQTYNEQFF.

This clone appeared a single time. The chain is built from TRBV18 and TRBJ2-4, with 9 bases aligning to TRBD1. V dropped 4 bases and J dropped 9; count of bases not matched to a gene: 4. CDR3 size: 13 residues. From germline, CDR1 is KGHSH and CDR2 LQKENI. The CDR3 reads CASSLDRGSIQYF. CDR3 bases: TGTGCCAGCTCACTGGACAGGGGAAGCATTCAGTACTTC.

The J gene is TRBJ2-2, the V gene TRBV7-3; TRBD1 agrees at 11 bases. Germline CDR1 is SGHTA and CDR2 is FQGTGA. The junction had 2 bases not matched to a gene; V was cut back by 5 bases and J by 3 bases. This CDR3 comprises 15 residues. The CDR3 loop reads CASSGTGGYTGELFF. As DNA, the CDR3 is TGTGCCAGCAGCGGGACAGGGGGTTACACCGGGGAGCTGTTTTTT.

The chain is built from TRBV16 and TRBJ1-5; D is unclear. Trimming pared 4 bases from V and 0 bases from J, leaving 10 bases between. The CDR3 spans 15 residues. Germline CDR1 KGHSY, CDR2 FQNENV. Written as DNA, the CDR3 is TGTGCCAGCAGCCCGCTTGGGTATAGCAATCAGCCCCAGCATTTT. Its translation: CASSPLGYSNQPQHF. Full variable domain (outside the CDR3, taken from reference TRBV16 and TRBJ1-5): GEEVAQTPKHLVRGEGQKAKLYCAPIKGHSYVFWYQQVLKNEFKFLISFQNENVFDETGMPKERFSAKCLPNSPCSLEIQATKLEDSAVYFCASSPLGYSNQPQHFGDGTRLSIL.

The rearrangement joins TRBV7-3 to TRBJ2-5; TRBD2 aligns across 7 bases. CDR1 is SGHTA, CDR2 FQGTGA, per germline. The junction had 8 bases not matched to a gene; V was cut back by 3 bases and J by 4 bases. The CDR3 has 15 residues. CDR3 sequence reads: CASSFTGTGGETQYF. The CDR3 DNA sequence: TGTGCCAGCAGCTTTACCGGGACGGGGGGAGAGACCCAGTACTTC.